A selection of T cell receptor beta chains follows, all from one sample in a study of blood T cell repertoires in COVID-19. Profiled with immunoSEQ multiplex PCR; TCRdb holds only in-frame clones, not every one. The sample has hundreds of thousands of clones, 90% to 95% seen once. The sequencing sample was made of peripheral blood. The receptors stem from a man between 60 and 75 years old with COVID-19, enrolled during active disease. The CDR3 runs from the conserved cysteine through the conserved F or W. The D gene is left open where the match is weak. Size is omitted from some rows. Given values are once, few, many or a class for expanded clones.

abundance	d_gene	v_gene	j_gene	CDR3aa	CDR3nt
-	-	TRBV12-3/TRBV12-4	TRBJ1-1	CASSLSGNTEAFF	TGTGCCAGCAGTTTATCAGGGAACACTGAAGCTTTCTTT
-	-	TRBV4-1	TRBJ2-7	CASSQDHEDSYYEQYF	TGCGCCAGCAGCCAAGATCATGAGGACAGCTACTACGAGCAGTACTTC
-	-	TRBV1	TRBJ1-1	CTSSQGWPGQGFDTEAFF	TGCACCAGCAGCCAAGGGTGGCCGGGACAGGGGTTTGACACTGAAGCTTTCTTT
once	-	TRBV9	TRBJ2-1	CASSLLQGIYNEQFF	TGTGCCAGCAGCCTCCTCCAGGGGATCTACAATGAGCAGTTCTTC
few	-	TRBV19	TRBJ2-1	CASSAGGSSYNEQFF	TGTGCCAGTAGTGCGGGCGGAAGCTCCTACAATGAGCAGTTCTTC
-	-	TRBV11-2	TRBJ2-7	CASSPPHYEQYF	TGTGCCAGCAGCCCCCCCCACTACGAGCAGTACTTC
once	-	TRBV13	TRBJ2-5	CASSLTQGQETQYF	TGTGCCAGCAGCTTAACACAGGGCCAAGAGACCCAGTACTTC
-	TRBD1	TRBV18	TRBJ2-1	CASSQNLGQGYNEQFF	TGTGCCAGCTCACAAAATCTGGGACAGGGGTACAATGAGCAGTTCTTC
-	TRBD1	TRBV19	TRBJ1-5	CASSRGDRGSNQPQHF	TGTGCCAGTAGTAGGGGGGACAGGGGGAGCAATCAGCCCCAGCATTTT
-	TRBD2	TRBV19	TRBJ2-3	CASSIALGGGPADTQYF	TGTGCCAGTAGTATAGCCCTCGGGGGGGGGCCGGCAGATACGCAGTATTTT
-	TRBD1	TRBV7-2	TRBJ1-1	CASSPDRTNTEAFF	TGTGCCAGCAGCCCGGACAGGACCAACACTGAAGCTTTCTTT
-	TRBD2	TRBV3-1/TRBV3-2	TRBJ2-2	CASSQAGTSSTGELFF	TGTGCCAGCAGCCAAGCCGGGACTAGCAGTACCGGGGAGCTGTTTTTT
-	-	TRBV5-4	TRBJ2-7	CASSPEGGGYEQYF	TGTGCCAGCAGCCCGGAGGGAGGGGGATACGAGCAGTACTTC
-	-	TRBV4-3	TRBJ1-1	CASSQDLYQGLNTEAFF	TGCGCCAGCAGCCAAGATCTGTATCAGGGGCTGAACACTGAAGCTTTCTTT
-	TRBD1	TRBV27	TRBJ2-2	CASSLRAGGIGELFF	TGTGCCAGCTCCCTCAGGGCAGGGGGCATCGGGGAGCTGTTTTTT
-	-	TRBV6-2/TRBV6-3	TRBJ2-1	CASSVERGSYNEQFF	TGTGCCAGCAGTGTAGAACGTGGCTCCTACAATGAGCAGTTCTTC
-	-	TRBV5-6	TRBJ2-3	CASSHDGGPGGTDTQYF	TGTGCCAGCAGTCACGATGGGGGCCCCGGGGGCACAGATACGCAGTATTTT
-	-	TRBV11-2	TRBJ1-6	CASSSNPNRVKPSPLHF	TGTGCCAGCAGCTCCAACCCAAACAGGGTGAAGCCCTCACCCCTCCACTTT
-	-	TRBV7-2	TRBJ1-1	CASSRRTPNTEAFF	TGTGCCAGCAGCCGCAGGACACCCAACACTGAAGCTTTCTTT
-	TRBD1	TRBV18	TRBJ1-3	CASSPPEDRSRIRGGNTIYF	TGTGCCAGCTCACCACCTGAGGACAGGTCTCGTATTCGCGGTGGAAACACCATATATTTT
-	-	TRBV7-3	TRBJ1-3	CASSLQPPGYTGNTIYF	TGTGCCAGCAGCTTACAGCCCCCGGGGTATACGGGAAACACCATATATTTT
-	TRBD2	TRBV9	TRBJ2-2	CASSNQPGLAGGARTGELFF	TGTGCCAGCAGCAATCAACCGGGACTAGCGGGGGGGGCCCGCACCGGGGAGCTGTTTTTT
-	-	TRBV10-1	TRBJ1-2	CASPVGGDGYTF	TGCGCCAGTCCCGTGGGGGGGGATGGCTACACCTTC
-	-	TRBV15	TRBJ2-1	CATKKLAGNGEQFF	TGTGCCACCAAGAAGTTGGCAGGGAACGGCGAGCAGTTCTTC
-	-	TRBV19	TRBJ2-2	CASSLGLAGELFF	TGTGCCAGTAGCTTGGGCCTCGCCGGGGAGCTGTTTTTT
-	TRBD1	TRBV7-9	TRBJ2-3	CASSLSSRGTDTQYF	TGTGCCAGCAGCTTATCCTCCAGGGGGACAGATACGCAGTATTTT
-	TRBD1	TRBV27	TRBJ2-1	CASSFGQGYNNEQFF	TGTGCCAGCAGTTTCGGACAGGGCTACAACAATGAGCAGTTCTTC
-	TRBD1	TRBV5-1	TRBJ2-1	CASSLEGGRSSYNEQFF	TGCGCCAGCAGCTTGGAAGGGGGCAGGAGCTCCTACAATGAGCAGTTCTTC
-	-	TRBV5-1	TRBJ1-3	CASGQRPGNTIYF	TGCGCCAGTGGACAGCGCCCTGGAAACACCATATATTTT
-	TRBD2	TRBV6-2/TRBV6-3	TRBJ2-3	CASSYWSGLAGGWGADTQYF	TGTGCCAGCAGTTACTGGTCTGGACTAGCGGGAGGATGGGGCGCAGATACGCAGTATTTT
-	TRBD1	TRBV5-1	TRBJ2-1	CASSAEDRDINEQFF	TGCGCCAGCAGCGCGGAGGACAGGGATATCAATGAGCAGTTCTTC
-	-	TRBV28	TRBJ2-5	CASSSAAAGRETQYF	TGTGCCAGCAGTTCCGCCGCGGCGGGTAGGGAGACCCAGTACTTC
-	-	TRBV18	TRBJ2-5	CASSPPQGRMETQYF	TGTGCCAGCTCACCACCACAGGGACGAATGGAGACCCAGTACTTC
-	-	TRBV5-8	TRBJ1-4	CASSARGGAQEKLFF	TGTGCCAGCAGCGCGCGGGGGGGGGCCCAGGAAAAACTGTTTTTT
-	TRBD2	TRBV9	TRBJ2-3	CASSVEAGADTQYF	TGTGCCAGCAGCGTAGAGGCGGGAGCAGATACGCAGTATTTT
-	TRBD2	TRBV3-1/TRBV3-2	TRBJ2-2	CASSRGTSGGNTGELFF	TGTGCCAGCAGCCGGGGAACTAGCGGGGGTAACACCGGGGAGCTGTTTTTT
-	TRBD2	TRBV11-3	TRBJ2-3	CASRGAGSTDTQYF	TGTGCCAGCAGGGGAGCGGGGAGCACAGATACGCAGTATTTT
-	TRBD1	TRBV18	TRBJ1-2	CASSAAPRGQGARGYTF	TGTGCCAGCTCAGCAGCCCCTCGTGGACAGGGGGCCAGAGGCTACACCTTC
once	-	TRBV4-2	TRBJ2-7	CASSQEQLDSDYEQYF	TGTGCCAGCAGCCAAGAACAACTTGATAGCGACTACGAGCAGTACTTC
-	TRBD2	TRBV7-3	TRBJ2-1	CASSLMALASYNEQFF	TGTGCCAGCAGCTTAATGGCACTAGCGTCCTACAATGAGCAGTTCTTC
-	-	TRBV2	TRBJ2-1	CATKGLVAGFNEQFF	TGTGCCACCAAAGGGTTGGTGGCAGGGTTCAATGAGCAGTTCTTC
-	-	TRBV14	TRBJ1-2	CASSQAYGRINYGYTF	TGTGCCAGCAGCCAAGCTTATGGCAGAATTAACTATGGCTACACCTTC
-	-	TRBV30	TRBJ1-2	CAWSRGKNYGYTF	TGTGCCTGGAGTAGGGGCAAAAACTATGGCTACACCTTC
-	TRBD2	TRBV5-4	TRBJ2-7	CASSPGTSGPQYEQYF	TGTGCCAGCAGCCCGGGGACTAGCGGGCCACAGTACGAGCAGTACTTC
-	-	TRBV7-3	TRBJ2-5	CASSTHRAGRETQYF	TGTGCCAGCAGCACGCACAGGGCTGGGAGAGAGACCCAGTACTTC
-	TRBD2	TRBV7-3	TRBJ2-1	CASSLLAGSYNEQFF	TGTGCCAGCAGCTTACTAGCGGGATCATACAATGAGCAGTTCTTC
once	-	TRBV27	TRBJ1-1	CASRLQVLVNTEAFF	TGTGCCAGCAGGCTACAGGTTCTAGTGAACACTGAAGCTTTCTTT
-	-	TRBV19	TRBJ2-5	CASSIGAGQETQYF	TGTGCCAGTAGTATTGGGGCAGGGCAAGAGACCCAGTACTTC